This T cell receptor beta chain was observed in a study of beta chain features in type 1 diabetes. Looking at the study overall: Cell yields, gender and age were comparable in patients and healthy donors. Study-wide points: Shortening of TCRB CDR3s, moderate but significant, appeared in all four CD4+ subsets of Type 1 diabetes patients. VDJ junctions in type 1 diabetes patients carried more deletions and fewer insertions. It was not settled here whether HLA type affects TCRB rearrangement.

Only a few counts were recorded for this clone. Antigen: not known. Purities in excess of 95% were seen in all sorted populations. Every bit of the isolated RNA underwent reverse transcription, so sequencing read expressed TCRB transcripts. Data came from immunoSEQ multiplex PCR; TCRdb stores just in-frame clones and leaves some out. The sample gives 200,000 to 300,000 clones, around 21% of which show up once; around 0.028% is in the top ten. Source material: naive CD4+ T cells from blood. This receptor was obtained from a woman aged 40 to 49 with type 1 diabetes.

The CDR3: CASSPGTSNTEAFF. The CDR3 nucleotides are TGCGCCAGCAGTCCCGGGACATCGAACACTGAAGCTTTCTTT. The rearrangement uses TRBV5-1 and TRBJ1-1; D might be TRBD1 (6 bases). Trimming took 5 bases from V and 1 from J, leaving 12 bases between them. The CDR3 is made up of 14 amino acids. Germline CDR1 SGHRS, CDR2 YFSETQ.